Listed here is a single T cell receptor (beta chain). This clone's antigen is unknown. No much larger clonotype is one base removed from it; base qualities were not supplied. The immunoSEQ Assay, a bias-controlled multiplex PCR, was used to amplify TCRbeta CDR3 regions from genomic DNA. The source study handled its data this way. The number of nucleated cells in each sample was estimated by amplification of reference gene primers within the assay. To quantify the absolute abundance of each unique TCRbeta CDR3 rearrangement, sequence reads were collapsed and filtered. For each sample, productive Simpson clonality was calculated by taking the square root of Simpson's diversity index across productive rearrangements. Imported from immuneACCESS, the table was reduced by TCRdb to in-frame sequences with V and J called. These copies leave out some clones; in studies compared against another copy, an unresolved V gene accounts for under half, and the cause of the remainder is not known. The DNA was the basis for D and trimming; V, J and clone size are from that table. The sample table shows 100,000 to 140,000 clones, and more than 70% are seen once. The leading ten clones occupy 4% to 5.5% of the sample.

Each collaborating institution followed its own protocols to collect whole blood in K2EDTA tubes. For TCRbeta analysis, collaborators shipped samples as frozen whole blood, isolated PBMCs, or DNA extracted from either of those sample types. This sample was taken from a study of blood T cell repertoires in COVID-19 (dated by TCRdb to between 2020 and 2021). At the level of the whole study: Collaborator samples came from the United States, Italy and Spain and covered acute and convalescent phases of COVID-19. The sample metadata nearly always contained a de-identified subject ID, COVID-19 status, age in years and sex. The dataset comprised deeply sampled blood TCRbeta repertoires from subjects exposed to, actively infected with, or recovered from COVID-19. The prospective study material was composed of cDNA or gDNA derived from T cells, B-cell-depleted T cells, or PBMCs. The samples were drawn from two sources: the first 160 participants of the ongoing ImmuneRACE study, and 1,254 subjects contributed by 6 global collaborators. Where available, HLA class I and class II types were taken from metadata supplied by the sample provider and were not determined by assay-based typing. The repertoires were made available in a free public database intended to serve as a resource for research on the immune response to SARS-CoV-2.

Sequences SGHTA (CDR1) and FQGNSA (CDR2) are obtained from the germline V gene. Compared with germline, V lacks 5 bases and J lacks 12 bases; bases without a gene match: 10. Including cysteine and phenylalanine, the CDR3 has 13 amino acids. The CDR3 DNA has 39 bases and is translated from base 1. Overall study outcomes, separate from this receptor: The quantity of clinical and demographic metadata differed by source and by participant and was supplied without curation.

The sequence links TRBV7-2 to TRBJ2-1, with 7 junctional bases fitting TRBD2. This TCR came from a human donor in a cohort sampled during active COVID-19. Sequencing was carried out using peripheral blood. The CDR3 loop reads CASSLPSGLRQFF. The DNA sequence is given as TGTGCCAGCAGCCTACCTAGCGGCTTGCGGCAGTTCTTC.